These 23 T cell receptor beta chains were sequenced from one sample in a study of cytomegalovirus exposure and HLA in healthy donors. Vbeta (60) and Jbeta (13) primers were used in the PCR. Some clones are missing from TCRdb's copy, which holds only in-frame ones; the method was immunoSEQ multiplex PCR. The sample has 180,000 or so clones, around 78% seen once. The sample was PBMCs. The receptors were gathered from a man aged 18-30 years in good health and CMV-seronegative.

The CDR3 DNA is TGTGCCAGCAGCTTAGACCAACTAGTCCCCTACGAGCAGTACTTC. As protein: CASSLDQLVPYEQYF. This sequence joins TRBV7-6 and TRBJ2-7, with TRBD2 as a possible D gene (5 bases). V was shortened by 1 base and J by 2 bases, with 12 bases between the two germline ends. CDR1 and CDR2 from the germline V gene are SGHVS and FNYEAQ. The CDR3 has 15 residues.

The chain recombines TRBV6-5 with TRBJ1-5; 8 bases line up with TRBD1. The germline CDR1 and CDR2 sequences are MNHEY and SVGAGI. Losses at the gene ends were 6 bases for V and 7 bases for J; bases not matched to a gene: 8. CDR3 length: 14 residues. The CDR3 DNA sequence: TGTGCCAGCAGCTACGCAGGGGGCCGGCAGCCCCAGCATTTT. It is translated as CASSYAGGRQPQHF.

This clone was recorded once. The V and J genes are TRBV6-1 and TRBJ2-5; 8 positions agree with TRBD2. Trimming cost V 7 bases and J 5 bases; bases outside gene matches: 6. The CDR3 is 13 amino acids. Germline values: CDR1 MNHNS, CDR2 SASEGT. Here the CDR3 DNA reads TGTGCCAGCACCCAGCCGGGAGGGGAGACCCAGTACTTC. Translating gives CASTQPGGETQYF.

CDR3 sequence: CASSISAAENSPLHF. The CDR3 DNA sequence: TGTGCCAGTAGTATATCGGCGGCAGAGAATTCACCCCTCCACTTT. The chain uses TRBV19 and TRBJ1-6; no firm D call. The CDR3 length is 15 residues. The germline gives CDR1 LNHDA, CDR2 SQIVND (reference sequence). V lost 2 bases and J lost 7, with 12 bases in between. Full variable domain (outside the CDR3, taken from reference TRBV19 and TRBJ1-6): DGGITQSPKYLFRKEGQNVTLSCEQNLNHDAMYWYRQDPGQGLRLIYYSQIVNDFQKGDIAEGYSVSREKKESFPLTVTSAQKNPTAFYLCASSISAAENSPLHFGNGTRLTVT.

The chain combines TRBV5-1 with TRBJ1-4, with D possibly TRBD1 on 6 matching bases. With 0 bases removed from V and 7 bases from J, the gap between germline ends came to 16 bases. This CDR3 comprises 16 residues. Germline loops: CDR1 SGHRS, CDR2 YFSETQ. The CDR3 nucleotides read TGCGCCAGCAGCTTGGATTTACAGGGAAAGGTTGAAAAACTGTTTTTT. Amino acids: CASSLDLQGKVEKLFF.

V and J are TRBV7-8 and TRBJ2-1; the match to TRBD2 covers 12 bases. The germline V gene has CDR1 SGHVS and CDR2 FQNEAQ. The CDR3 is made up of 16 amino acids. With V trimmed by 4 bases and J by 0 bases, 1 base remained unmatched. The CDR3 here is CASSSLAGGSYNEQFF. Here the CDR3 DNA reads TGTGCCAGCAGCTCACTAGCGGGGGGCTCCTACAATGAGCAGTTCTTC.

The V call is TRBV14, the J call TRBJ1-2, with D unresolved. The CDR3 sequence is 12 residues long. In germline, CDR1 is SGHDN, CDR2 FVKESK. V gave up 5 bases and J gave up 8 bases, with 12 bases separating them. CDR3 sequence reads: CASSAKLLGYTF. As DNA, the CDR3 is TGTGCCAGCAGCGCCAAGCTCCTCGGCTACACCTTC.

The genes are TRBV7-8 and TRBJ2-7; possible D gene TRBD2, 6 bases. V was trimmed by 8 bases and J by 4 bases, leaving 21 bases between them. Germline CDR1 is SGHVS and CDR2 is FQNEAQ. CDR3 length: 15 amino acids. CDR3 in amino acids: CASLPSRSGLYEQYF. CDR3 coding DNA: TGTGCCAGCCTTCCGTCTCGGAGCGGGTTGTACGAGCAGTACTTC.

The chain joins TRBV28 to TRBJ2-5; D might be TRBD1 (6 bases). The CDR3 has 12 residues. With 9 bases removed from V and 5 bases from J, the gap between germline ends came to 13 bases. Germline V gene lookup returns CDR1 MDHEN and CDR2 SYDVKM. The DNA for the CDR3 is TGTGCCAGTACAGGGCCCGGGGAGACCCAGTACTTC. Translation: CASTGPGETQYF.

CDR3 sequence (DNA): TGTGCCAGCAGTGAGACCGACGGGTCCCGAAACACTGAAGCTTTCTTT. Protein product: CASSETDGSRNTEAFF. The genes are TRBV6-1 and TRBJ1-1, with D unclear. Trimming cost V 3 bases and J 2 bases, with 16 bases left between them. This CDR3 has 16 residues. Germline V gene data show CDR1 as MNHNS and CDR2 as SASEGT.

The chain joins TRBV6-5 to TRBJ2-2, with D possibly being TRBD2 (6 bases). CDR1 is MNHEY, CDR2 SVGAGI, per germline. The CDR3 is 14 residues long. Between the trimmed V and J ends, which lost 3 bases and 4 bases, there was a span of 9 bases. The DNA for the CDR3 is TGTGCCAGCAGTTATTTCGGGGGCACCGGGGAGCTGTTTTTT. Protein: CASSYFGGTGELFF.

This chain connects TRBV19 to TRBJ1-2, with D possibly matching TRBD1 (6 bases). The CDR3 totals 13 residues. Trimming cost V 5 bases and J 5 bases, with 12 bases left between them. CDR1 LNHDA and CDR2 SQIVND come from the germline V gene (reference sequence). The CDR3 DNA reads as TGTGCCAGTAGTTTAGTGACAGGATATGGCTACACCTTC. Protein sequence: CASSLVTGYGYTF. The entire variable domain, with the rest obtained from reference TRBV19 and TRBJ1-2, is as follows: DGGITQSPKYLFRKEGQNVTLSCEQNLNHDAMYWYRQDPGQGLRLIYYSQIVNDFQKGDIAEGYSVSREKKESFPLTVTSAQKNPTAFYLCASSLVTGYGYTFGSGTRLTVV.

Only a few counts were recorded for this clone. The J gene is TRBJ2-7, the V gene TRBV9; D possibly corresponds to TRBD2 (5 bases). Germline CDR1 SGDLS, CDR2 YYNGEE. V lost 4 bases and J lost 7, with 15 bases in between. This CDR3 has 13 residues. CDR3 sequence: CASSPEGLREQYF. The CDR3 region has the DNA TGTGCCAGCAGCCCCGAGGGATTGCGAGAGCAGTACTTC.

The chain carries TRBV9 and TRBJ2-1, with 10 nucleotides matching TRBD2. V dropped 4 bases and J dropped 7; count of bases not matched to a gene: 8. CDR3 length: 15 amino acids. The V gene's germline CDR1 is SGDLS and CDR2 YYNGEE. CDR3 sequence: CASSSGLAIQNEQFF. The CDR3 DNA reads TGTGCCAGCAGCTCGGGACTAGCGATACAGAATGAGCAGTTCTTC.

In nucleotides, the CDR3 is TGTGCCAGCAGCTTAGCCTGGGGCCTGAACCAAGAGACCCAGTACTTC. Its translation is CASSLAWGLNQETQYF. The rearrangement uses TRBV7-9 and TRBJ2-5, with D tentatively TRBD1 (5 bases). Trimming took off 0 bases at V and 0 bases at J, with 11 bases between the two ends. CDR1 is SEHNR and CDR2 is FQNEAQ in the germline V gene (reference sequence). The CDR3 runs 16 residues.

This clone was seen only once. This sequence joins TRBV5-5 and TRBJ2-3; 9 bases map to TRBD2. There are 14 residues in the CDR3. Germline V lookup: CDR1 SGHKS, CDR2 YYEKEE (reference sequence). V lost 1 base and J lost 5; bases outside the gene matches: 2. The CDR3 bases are TGTGCCAGCAGCTTGAGCGGGGGGCGAGATACGCAGTATTTT. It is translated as CASSLSGGRDTQYF. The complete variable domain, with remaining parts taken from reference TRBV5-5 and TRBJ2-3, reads DAGVTQSPTHLIKTRGQQVTLRCSPISGHKSVSWYQQVLGQGPQFIFQYYEKEERGRGNFPDRFSARQFPNYSSELNVNALLLGDSALYLCASSLSGGRDTQYFGPGTRLTVL.

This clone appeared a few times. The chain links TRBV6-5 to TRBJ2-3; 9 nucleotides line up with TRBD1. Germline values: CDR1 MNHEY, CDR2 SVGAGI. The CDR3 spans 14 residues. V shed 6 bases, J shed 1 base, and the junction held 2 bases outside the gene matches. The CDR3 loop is CASRDRGGTDTQYF. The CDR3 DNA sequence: TGTGCCAGCAGAGACAGGGGGGGCACAGATACGCAGTATTTT.

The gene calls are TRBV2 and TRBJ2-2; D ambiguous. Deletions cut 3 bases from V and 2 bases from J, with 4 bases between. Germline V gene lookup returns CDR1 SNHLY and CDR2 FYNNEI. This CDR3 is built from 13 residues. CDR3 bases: TGTGCCAGCAGTGACTTCAACACCGGGGAGCTGTTTTTT. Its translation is CASSDFNTGELFF. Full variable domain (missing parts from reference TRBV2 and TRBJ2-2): EPEVTQTPSHQVTQMGQEVILRCVPISNHLYFYWYRQILGQKVEFLVSFYNNEISEKSEIFDDQFSVERPDGSNFTLKIRSTKLEDSAMYFCASSDFNTGELFFGEGSRLTVL.

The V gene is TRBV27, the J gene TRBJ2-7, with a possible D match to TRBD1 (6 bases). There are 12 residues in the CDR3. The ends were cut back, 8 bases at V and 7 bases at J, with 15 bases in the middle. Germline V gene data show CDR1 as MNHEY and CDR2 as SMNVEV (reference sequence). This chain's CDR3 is CASGYRAGEQYF. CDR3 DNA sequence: TGTGCCAGCGGTTACAGGGCTGGGGAGCAGTACTTC.

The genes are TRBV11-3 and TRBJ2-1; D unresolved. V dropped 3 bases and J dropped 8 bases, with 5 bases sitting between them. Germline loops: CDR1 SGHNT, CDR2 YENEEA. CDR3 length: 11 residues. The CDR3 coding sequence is TGTGCCAGCAGCTTCCGCGATGAGCAGTTCTTC. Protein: CASSFRDEQFF.

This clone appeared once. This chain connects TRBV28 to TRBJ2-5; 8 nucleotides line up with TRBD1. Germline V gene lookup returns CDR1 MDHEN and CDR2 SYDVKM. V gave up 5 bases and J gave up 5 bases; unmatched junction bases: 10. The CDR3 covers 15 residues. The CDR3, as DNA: TGTGCCAGCAGTAGACAGGGGTGGGGGCGGGAGACCCAGTACTTC. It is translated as CASSRQGWGRETQYF.

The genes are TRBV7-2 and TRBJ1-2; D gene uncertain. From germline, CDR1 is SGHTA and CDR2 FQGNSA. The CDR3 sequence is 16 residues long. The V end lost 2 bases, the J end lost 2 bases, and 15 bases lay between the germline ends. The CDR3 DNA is TGTGCCAGCAGCTTAAATTTTGTACAGACAAACTATGGCTACACCTTC. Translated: CASSLNFVQTNYGYTF.

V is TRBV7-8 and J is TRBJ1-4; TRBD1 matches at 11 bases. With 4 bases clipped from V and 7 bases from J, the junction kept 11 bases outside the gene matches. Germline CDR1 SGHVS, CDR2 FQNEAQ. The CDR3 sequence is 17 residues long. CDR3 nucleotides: TGTGCCAGCAGCTCCCCCCTCCGGACAGGGGGCGGTGAAAAACTGTTTTTT. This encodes CASSSPLRTGGGEKLFF.